This record covers a single T cell receptor (beta chain). What it binds is unknown. For TCRbeta, the library was prepared with unique molecular identifiers. TCRdb independently ran MiXCR on the PCR reads; one entry per CDR3 protein. The repertoire holds about 340,000 distinct CDR3 sequences, with roughly 15% as singletons. These data are taken from a study of T-cell reconstitution after alpha-beta-depleted transplantation in children. General observations from the study: Fresh T-cell production supplied most of the T-cell counts and diversity seen one year after transplant. Some patients' high day-60 TCRbeta diversity was attributed to recipient cells surviving conditioning.

Sequenced here: PBMCs, mostly from graft donor cells, sampled 360 days after TCRalphabeta/CD19-depleted stem cell transplant. This receptor was taken from a male patient between 2 and 15 years old who had a stem cell transplant for acute lymphoblastic leukemia, so the T cells may come from the graft donor.

CDR3 loop: CASSQDWAGIGETQYF. Here the CDR3 DNA reads TGTGCCAGCAGCCAAGATTGGGCGGGCATTGGGGAGACCCAGTACTTC. V gene TRBV3-1 combines with J gene TRBJ2-5, with a weak D call TRBD2 (5 bases). The CDR3 spans 16 residues. Germline CDR1 is LGHDT and CDR2 is YNNKEL (reference sequence). V was clipped by 0 bases and J by 5 bases, with 16 bases between them.